A single sample gave rise to the 12 T cell receptor beta chains below, sequenced in a study of CD8 T cells in Susac syndrome. With random hexamers, 0.5 to 1 ug RNA was reverse transcribed. From the immunoSEQ multiplex PCR reads, TCRdb called clonotypes with MiXCR, one entry per CDR3 protein. Of some 450,000 distinct CDR3 sequences listed, around 85% are singletons. The sequenced sample consisted of CD8+ T cells from PBMCs. The source of these receptors is a human donor with multiple sclerosis.

This chain joins TRBV5-1 and TRBJ1-2; D remains ambiguous. This CDR3 is built from 15 residues. Germline loops: CDR1 SGHRS, CDR2 YFSETQ. With 4 bases removed from V and 6 bases from J, the gap between germline ends came to 19 bases. CDR3 nucleotide sequence: TGCGCCAGCAGCCAGCCCGACCGGTCGTCCGATGGCTACACCTTC. Translation gives CASSQPDRSSDGYTF.

This chain joins TRBV7-6 and TRBJ2-7; possibly TRBD1 for D (5 bases). Deletions cut 4 bases from V and 2 bases from J, with 18 bases between. Germline CDR1 and CDR2: SGHVS and FNYEAQ. CDR3 length: 16 residues. The CDR3 loop is CASSSGPGIRPYEQYF. The CDR3 DNA is TGTGCCAGCAGCTCCGGGCCAGGGATAAGGCCCTACGAGCAGTACTTC.

V is TRBV13 and J is TRBJ2-5, with TRBD2 matching 8 bases. The V and J ends lost 4 bases and 2 bases, in that order; junction bases with no gene match: 15. Per germline, CDR1 PRHDT and CDR2 FYEKMQ (reference sequence). The CDR3 covers 18 residues. CDR3 loop: CASSSTGSGGPGQETQYF. CDR3 sequence (DNA): TGTGCCAGCAGCTCCACCGGCTCGGGGGGGCCCGGACAAGAGACCCAGTACTTC. The full variable domain, rest sourced from reference TRBV13 and TRBJ2-5, is AAGVIQSPRHLIKEKRETATLKCYPIPRHDTVYWYQQGPGQDPQFLISFYEKMQSDKGSIPDRFSAQQFSDYHSELNMSSLELGDSALYFCASSSTGSGGPGQETQYFGPGTRLLVL.

The chain combines TRBV29-1 with TRBJ1-1, with D unresolved. The CDR3 covers 10 residues. V gave up 3 bases and J gave up 7 bases, with 6 bases separating them. The germline V gene has CDR1 SQVTM and CDR2 ANQGSEA. The CDR3 DNA is TGCAGCGTTGAGGGGATTGAAGCTTTCTTT. It codes for CSVEGIEAFF.

The chain has TRBV30 and TRBJ2-7, with TRBD1 as a possible D gene (6 bases). The CDR3 runs 12 residues. Per germline, CDR1 GTSNPN and CDR2 SVGIG (reference sequence). Between the trimmed V and J ends, which lost 4 bases and 1 base, there was a span of 8 bases. The CDR3 DNA is TGTGCCTGGATGGGACATTCCTACGAGCAGTACTTC. Its protein is CAWMGHSYEQYF.

The gene calls are TRBV7-2 and TRBJ2-1, with 8 bases identical to TRBD2. The germline CDR1 and CDR2 sequences are SGHTA and FQGNSA. This CDR3 spans 16 amino acids. Unmatched junction bases numbered 6, after V lost 4 bases and J lost 1 base. The CDR3 reads CASSSLSGGSYNEQFF. The CDR3 DNA reads as TGTGCCAGCAGCTCTCTAAGCGGGGGATCCTACAATGAGCAGTTCTTC.

The chain couples TRBV27 to TRBJ2-7; a weak D match, TRBD2 (6 bases). Per the germline V gene, CDR1 is MNHEY and CDR2 is SMNVEV (reference sequence). Deletions cut 5 bases from V and 4 bases from J, with 21 bases between. The CDR3 has 16 amino acids. CDR3 residues: CASSGPVSGSAYEQYF. CDR3 nucleotides: TGTGCCAGCAGTGGGCCCGTTAGCGGCAGCGCGTACGAGCAGTACTTC.

V usage is TRBV4-1 and J usage is TRBJ1-1; 9 bases match TRBD1. CDR1 and CDR2 from the germline V gene are MGHRA and YSYEKL. With V trimmed by 1 base and J by 10 bases, 13 bases remained unmatched. The CDR3 consists of 16 residues. In DNA form, the CDR3 reads TGCGCCAGCAGCCAAGGGGGACAGGGCGGTCCACCACCAGCTTTCTTT. This codes for CASSQGGQGGPPPAFF.

V usage is TRBV6-1 and J usage is TRBJ2-1; TRBD1 might be the D (7 bases). Between the trimmed V and J ends, which lost 2 bases and 4 bases, there was a span of 18 bases. In germline, CDR1 is MNHNS, CDR2 SASEGT. This CDR3 has 17 residues. This CDR3 reads CASSEPDRDFSYNEQFF. CDR3 coding DNA: TGTGCCAGCAGTGAACCAGACAGGGACTTTTCTTACAATGAGCAGTTCTTC.

The CDR3 DNA reads as TGTGCCAGCACCTACTCTGGGCCAGGACAGTACTATGGCTACACCTTC. Protein sequence: CASTYSGPGQYYGYTF. This chain joins TRBV28 and TRBJ1-2, with a weak D call TRBD1 (6 bases). The germline gives CDR1 MDHEN, CDR2 SYDVKM. This CDR3 region has 16 residues. The V gene lost 7 bases and the J gene lost 3 bases, with 21 bases spanning the gap.

The chain combines TRBV6-5 with TRBJ2-3; 11 positions agree with TRBD1. There are 17 residues in the CDR3. CDR1 and CDR2 (germline): MNHEY, SVGAGI. The junction had 7 bases not matched to a gene; V was cut back by 1 base and J by 4 bases. The CDR3 region is CASSYLHGTGGADTQYF. The CDR3 DNA follows: TGTGCCAGCAGTTACTTGCACGGGACAGGGGGTGCAGATACGCAGTATTTT.

The chain combines TRBV7-8 with TRBJ2-7, with D tentatively TRBD1 (6 bases). Germline CDR1 is SGHVS and CDR2 is FQNEAQ. The CDR3 is made up of 15 amino acids. The V and J ends lost 5 bases and 3 bases respectively, with 17 bases between them. This chain's CDR3 is CASSPQDSVIYEQYF. The DNA of the CDR3 is TGTGCCAGCAGCCCCCAGGACAGCGTAATCTACGAGCAGTACTTC.